Below, one TCR beta chain is given with its context. Its antigen is as yet unknown. The data were taken from a study of cytomegalovirus exposure and HLA in healthy donors. In the study overall: Per a later analysis, the approximately 600 first-cohort and fewer than 150 validation repertoires shared one platform. Regarding the study as a whole: Some public TCRs appeared in many individuals, while most sequences were rare. Reports credit the classifier with highly specific, highly sensitive diagnosis of cytomegalovirus status.

Here immunoSEQ multiplex PCR was the method, and the copy in TCRdb shows in-frame clones only, minus some. The sample has about 200,000 clones, 84% seen once. In germline, CDR1 is SNHLY, CDR2 FYNNEI. The CDR3 sequence is 18 residues long. Unmatched junction bases numbered 6, after V lost 7 bases and J lost 1 base. This TCR was recovered from a woman between 25 and 40 years old in good health and CMV-seropositive. Sequencing input: PBMCs. The V call is TRBV2, the J call TRBJ2-2, with TRBD2 matching 16 bases. The chain's CDR3 is CASTGTSGRAVNTGELFF. CDR3 in DNA: TGTGCCAGCACCGGGACTAGCGGGAGGGCCGTGAACACCGGGGAGCTGTTTTTT.